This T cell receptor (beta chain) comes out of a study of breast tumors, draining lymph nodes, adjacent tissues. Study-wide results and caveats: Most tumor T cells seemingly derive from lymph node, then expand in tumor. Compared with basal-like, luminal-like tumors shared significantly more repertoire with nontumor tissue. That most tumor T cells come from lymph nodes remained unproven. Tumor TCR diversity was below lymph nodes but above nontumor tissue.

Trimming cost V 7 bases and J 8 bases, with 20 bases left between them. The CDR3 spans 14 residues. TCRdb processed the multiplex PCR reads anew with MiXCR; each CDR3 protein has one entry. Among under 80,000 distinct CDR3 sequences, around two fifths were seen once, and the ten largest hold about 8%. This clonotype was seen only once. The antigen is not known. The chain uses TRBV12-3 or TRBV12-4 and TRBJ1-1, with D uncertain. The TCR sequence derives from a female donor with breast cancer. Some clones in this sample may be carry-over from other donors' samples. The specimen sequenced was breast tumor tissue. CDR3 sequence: CASIKRGGLAEAFF. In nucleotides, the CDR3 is TGTGCCAGCATCAAACGGGGAGGACTAGCGGAAGCTTTCTTT.